This is a list of T cell receptor beta chains from one sample in a study of cytomegalovirus exposure and HLA in healthy donors. The repertoire was sequenced with immunoSEQ multiplex PCR; TCRdb's copy has only in-frame clones and lacks some. Of over 150,000 clones listed, 75% to 90% are singletons. The sequencing sample was made of PBMCs. The receptor set was obtained from a man aged 50-60 years in good health and CMV-seronegative. Both conserved end residues are part of each CDR3. For some rows the clone size is stated as once, few or many, or as a class when expanded; others skip it.

cdr3_aa j_call clone_size v_call
CASSRLGRGGYNEQFF TRBJ2-1 NA TRBV14
CASSRTGGGHEQYF TRBJ2-7 NA TRBV7-6
CASSLARDSYNSPLHF TRBJ1-6 NA TRBV7-8
CASSLFYSGDGYTF TRBJ1-2 NA TRBV7-8
CASSLLLTSGSLETQYF TRBJ2-5 NA TRBV5-4
CASSPGTGTSTDTQYF TRBJ2-3 NA TRBV7-9
CASSLPRGSTYEQYF TRBJ2-7 NA TRBV7-2
CASSPNAEGRSYEQYF TRBJ2-7 NA TRBV4-3
CASSVGTQIRGQYF TRBJ2-7 NA TRBV7-8
CASSLSTGKQFF TRBJ2-1 NA TRBV7-6
CASSLVEGLSYEQYF TRBJ2-7 few TRBV7-2
CASSTWGTGYGYTF TRBJ1-2 NA TRBV19
CASSSDTSYEQYF TRBJ2-7 NA TRBV7-9
CASRTGGLTGDTQYF TRBJ2-3 NA TRBV6-5
CASSRSGRVPGELFF TRBJ2-2 NA TRBV9